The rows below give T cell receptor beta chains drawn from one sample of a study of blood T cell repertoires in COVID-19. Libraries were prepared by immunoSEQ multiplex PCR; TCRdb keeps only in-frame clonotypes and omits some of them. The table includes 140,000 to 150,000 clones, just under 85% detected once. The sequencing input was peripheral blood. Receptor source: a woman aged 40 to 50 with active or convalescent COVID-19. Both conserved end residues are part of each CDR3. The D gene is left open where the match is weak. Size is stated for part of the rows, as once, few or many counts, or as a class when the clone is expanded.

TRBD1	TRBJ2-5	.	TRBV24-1	TGTGCCACAGAGGACAGGAAAGAGACCCAGTACTTC	CATEDRKETQYF
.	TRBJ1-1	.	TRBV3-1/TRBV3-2	TGTGCCAGCAGCACCGCGGGGGGCGGGACCACTGAAGCTTTCTTT	CASSTAGGGTTEAFF
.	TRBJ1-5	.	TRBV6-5	TGTGCCAGCAGGATCGACAGGACCAATCAGCCCCAGCATTTT	CASRIDRTNQPQHF
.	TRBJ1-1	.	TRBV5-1	TGCGCCAGCAGCTTGGGACTCTCCGGAGACACTGAAGCTTTCTTT	CASSLGLSGDTEAFF
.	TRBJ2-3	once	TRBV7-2	TGTGCCAGCAGCTTAGCCTACCCCACAGATACGCAGTATTTT	CASSLAYPTDTQYF
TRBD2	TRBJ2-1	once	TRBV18	TGTGCCAGCTCACCATATCTGTGGGGACTAGCGGGAGGGCCACTCAATGAGCAGTTCTTC	CASSPYLWGLAGGPLNEQFF
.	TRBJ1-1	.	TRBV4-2	TGTGCCAGCAGCCAAGGTTCAGGCTTGAACACTGAAGCTTTCTTT	CASSQGSGLNTEAFF
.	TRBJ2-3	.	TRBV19	TGTGCCAGTAGTACCGGACAGAATACAGATACGCAGTATTTT	CASSTGQNTDTQYF
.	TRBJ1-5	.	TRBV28	TGTGCCAGCAGTTTATCCGTCAATCAGCCCCAGCATTTT	CASSLSVNQPQHF
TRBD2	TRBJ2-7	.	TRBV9	TGTGCCAGCAGCGTCGGACTAGCGGAGAGTTACGAGCAGTACTTC	CASSVGLAESYEQYF
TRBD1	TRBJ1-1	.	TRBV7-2	TGTGCCAGCAGCTTAGGGAGTTACGGCAGGGGGAAAGAGGAAGCTTTCTTT	CASSLGSYGRGKEEAFF
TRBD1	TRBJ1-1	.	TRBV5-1	TGCGCCAGCAGCTTGACAGGGGGCCTGAACACTGAAGCTTTCTTT	CASSLTGGLNTEAFF
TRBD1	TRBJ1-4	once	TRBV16	TGTGCCAGCAGCCATGACAGGGCTAACGAAAAACTGTTTTTT	CASSHDRANEKLFF
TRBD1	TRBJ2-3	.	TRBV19	TGTGCCAGTATCCGGGACAGGGGTGCGGATACGCAGTATTTT	CASIRDRGADTQYF
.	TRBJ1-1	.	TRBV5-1	TGCGCCAGCAGCTTGGCGCCAGGGCCTGAAGCTTTCTTT	CASSLAPGPEAFF
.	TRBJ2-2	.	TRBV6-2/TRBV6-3	TGTGCCAGCAGTTACCCCCCCCTGGGAGCGGCGAACACCGGGGAGCTGTTTTTT	CASSYPPLGAANTGELFF
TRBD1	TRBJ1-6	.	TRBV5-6	TGTGCCAGCAGCCCCAATCGGGGACAGGCCGATTCACCCCTCCACTTT	CASSPNRGQADSPLHF
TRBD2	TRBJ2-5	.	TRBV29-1	TGCAGCGGCGGAGGCGGGGGGAGAGAGACCCAGTACTTC	CSGGGGGRETQYF
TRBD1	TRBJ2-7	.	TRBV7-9	TGTGCCAGCAGCTTGGGGACAGGGGTCTACGAGCAGTACTTC	CASSLGTGVYEQYF
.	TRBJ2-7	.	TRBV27	TGTGCCACCTCCCAGCGGAGGGGGGGGAGCCCCTACGAGCAGTACTTC	CATSQRRGGSPYEQYF
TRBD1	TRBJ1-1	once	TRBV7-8	TGTGCCAGCAGCCAGTGGACAGGGACAAACACTGAAGCTTTCTTT	CASSQWTGTNTEAFF
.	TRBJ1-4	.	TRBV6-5	TGTGCCAGCAGCCGGACAGTAACTAATGAAAAACTGTTTTTT	CASSRTVTNEKLFF
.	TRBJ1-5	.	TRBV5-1	TGCGCCAGCAGCTTGAATGCAGGGAGCAATCAGCCCCAGCATTTT	CASSLNAGSNQPQHF
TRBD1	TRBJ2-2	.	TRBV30	TGTGCCTGGGGAACGGGACAGACGAACACCGGGGAGCTGTTTTTT	CAWGTGQTNTGELFF
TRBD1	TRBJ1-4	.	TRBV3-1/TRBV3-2	TGTGCCAGCAGCCACCGACAGGGAGTGAGGAATGAAAAACTGTTTTTT	CASSHRQGVRNEKLFF
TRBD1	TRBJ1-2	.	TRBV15	TGTGCCACCAGCAGAGACCCGGGACAGGGGTTAGGCGGCTACACCTTC	CATSRDPGQGLGGYTF
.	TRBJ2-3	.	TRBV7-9	TGTGCCAGCAGCTTATCGGGTAACACAGATACGCAGTATTTT	CASSLSGNTDTQYF
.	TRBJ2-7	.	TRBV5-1	TGCGCCAGCAGCTTGGGACACGGGAGCTCCTACGAGCAGTACTTC	CASSLGHGSSYEQYF
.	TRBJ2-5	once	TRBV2	TGTGCCAGCAGTGAATATCCAGAGACCCAGTACTTC	CASSEYPETQYF
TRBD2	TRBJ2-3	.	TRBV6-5	TGTGCCAGCACCCTTAGCGGGGGGTTTGCAGATACGCAGTATTTT	CASTLSGGFADTQYF
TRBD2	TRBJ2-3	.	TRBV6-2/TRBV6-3	TGTGCCAGCAGTTACGAACTAGCGGGGGGGCCAGATACGCAGTATTTT	CASSYELAGGPDTQYF
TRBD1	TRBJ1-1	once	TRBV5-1	TGCGCCAGCAGCTATGGACTATTTCCGGGACAGGGATCTTACACTGAAGCTTTCTTT	CASSYGLFPGQGSYTEAFF
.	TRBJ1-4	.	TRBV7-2	TGTGCCAGCAGCTTAGTTCAAGGGGGGGGTAGAGAAAAACTGTTTTTT	CASSLVQGGGREKLFF
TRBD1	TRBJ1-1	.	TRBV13	TGTGCCAGCAGGGACCTAGGGGGCCAGAACACTGAAGCTTTCTTT	CASRDLGGQNTEAFF
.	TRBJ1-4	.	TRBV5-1	TGCGCCAGCAGCCGTAAGGAAAGGGGTGAAAAACTGTTTTTT	CASSRKERGEKLFF
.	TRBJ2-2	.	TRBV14	TGTGCCAGCAGCTCAAGTGGCAGGGTGGTTTGGACCGGGGAGCTGTTTTTT	CASSSSGRVVWTGELFF
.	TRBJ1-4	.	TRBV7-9	TGTGCCAGCAGCGCGCGAAGAACAGGGACGACTAATGAAAAACTGTTTTTT	CASSARRTGTTNEKLFF
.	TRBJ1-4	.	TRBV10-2	TGCGCCAGCAGTGAGGTTCTGAGTGCAACTAATGAAAAACTGTTTTTT	CASSEVLSATNEKLFF
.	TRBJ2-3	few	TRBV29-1	TGCAGCGTTGAAGGGGGGGTCCGCACAGATACGCAGTATTTT	CSVEGGVRTDTQYF
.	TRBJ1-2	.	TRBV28	TGTGCCAGCAGCCGAGGGTATAACAGTGGCTACACCTTC	CASSRGYNSGYTF
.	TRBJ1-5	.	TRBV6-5	TGTGCCAGCAGTTACTCGATGGCCAGTAATCAGCCCCAGCATTTT	CASSYSMASNQPQHF